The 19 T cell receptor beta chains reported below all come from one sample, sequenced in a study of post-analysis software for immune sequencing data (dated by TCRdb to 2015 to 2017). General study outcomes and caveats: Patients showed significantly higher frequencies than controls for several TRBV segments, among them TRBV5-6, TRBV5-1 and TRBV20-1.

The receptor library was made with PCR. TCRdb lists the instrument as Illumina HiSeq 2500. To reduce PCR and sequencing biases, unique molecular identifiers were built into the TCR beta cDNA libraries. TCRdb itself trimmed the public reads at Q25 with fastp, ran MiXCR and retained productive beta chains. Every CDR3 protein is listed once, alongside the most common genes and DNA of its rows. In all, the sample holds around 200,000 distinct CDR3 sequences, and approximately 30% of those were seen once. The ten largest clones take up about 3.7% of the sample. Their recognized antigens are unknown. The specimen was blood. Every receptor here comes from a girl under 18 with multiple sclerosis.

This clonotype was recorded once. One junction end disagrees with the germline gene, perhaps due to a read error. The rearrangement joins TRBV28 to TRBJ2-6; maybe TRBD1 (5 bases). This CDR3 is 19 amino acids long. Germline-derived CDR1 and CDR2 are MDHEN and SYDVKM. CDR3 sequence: CASSSAPWAESSGANVRTF. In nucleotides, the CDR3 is TGTGCCAGCAGTTCCGCTCCTTGGGCGGAGAGCTCTGGGGCCAACGTCCGGACTTTC.

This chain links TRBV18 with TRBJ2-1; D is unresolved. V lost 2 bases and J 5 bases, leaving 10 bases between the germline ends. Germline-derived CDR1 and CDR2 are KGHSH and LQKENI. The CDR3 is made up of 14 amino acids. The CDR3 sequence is CASSPSADNNEQFF. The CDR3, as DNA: TGTGCCAGCTCACCATCGGCAGACAACAATGAGCAGTTCTTC.

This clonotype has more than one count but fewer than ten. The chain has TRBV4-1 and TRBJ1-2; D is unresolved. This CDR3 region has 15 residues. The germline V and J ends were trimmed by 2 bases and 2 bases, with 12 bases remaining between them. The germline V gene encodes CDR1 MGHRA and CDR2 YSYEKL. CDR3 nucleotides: TGCGCCAGCAGCCAAAGGATAGTCCTCAACTATGGCTACACCTTC. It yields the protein CASSQRIVLNYGYTF.

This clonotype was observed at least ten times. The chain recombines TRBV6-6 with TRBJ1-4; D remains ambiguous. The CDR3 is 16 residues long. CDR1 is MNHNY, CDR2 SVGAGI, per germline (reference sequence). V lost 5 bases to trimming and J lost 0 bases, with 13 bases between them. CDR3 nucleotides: TGTGCCAGCAGTCCTACCCTGGAAACAACTAATGAAAAACTGTTTTTT. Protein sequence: CASSPTLETTNEKLFF.

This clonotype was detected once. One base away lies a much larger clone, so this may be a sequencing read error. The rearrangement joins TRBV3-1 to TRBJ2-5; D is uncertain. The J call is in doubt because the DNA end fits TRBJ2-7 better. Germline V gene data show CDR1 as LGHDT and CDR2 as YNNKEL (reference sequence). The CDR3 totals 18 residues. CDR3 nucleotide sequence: TGTGCCGGCAGCCAAGATCCCGAGGAACCCGAAAGCTCCTACGAGCAGTACTTC. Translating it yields CAGSQDPEEPESSYEQYF.

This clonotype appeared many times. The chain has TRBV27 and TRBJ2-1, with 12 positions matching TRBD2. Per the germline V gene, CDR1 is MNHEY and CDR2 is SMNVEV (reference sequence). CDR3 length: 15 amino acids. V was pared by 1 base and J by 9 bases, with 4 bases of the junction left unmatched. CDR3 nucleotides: TGTGCCAGCAGTTTATTACTAGCGGGAGGAGGTGAGCAGTTCTTC. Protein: CASSLLLAGGGEQFF.

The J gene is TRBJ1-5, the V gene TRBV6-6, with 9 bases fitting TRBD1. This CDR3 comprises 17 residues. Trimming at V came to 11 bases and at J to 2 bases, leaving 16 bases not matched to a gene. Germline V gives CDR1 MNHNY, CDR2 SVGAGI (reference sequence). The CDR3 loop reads CASTRDRVSFGNQPQHF. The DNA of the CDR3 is TGTGCCTCTACCCGGGACAGGGTTTCTTTCGGCAATCAGCCCCAGCATTTT.

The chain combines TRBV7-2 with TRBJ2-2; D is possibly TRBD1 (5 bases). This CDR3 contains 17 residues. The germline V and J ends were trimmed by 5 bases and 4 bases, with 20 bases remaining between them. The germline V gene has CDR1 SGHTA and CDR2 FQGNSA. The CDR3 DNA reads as TGTGCCAGCAGCCCCAGGGCTATGCGTCACAGCACCGGGGAGCTGTTTTTT. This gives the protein CASSPRAMRHSTGELFF.

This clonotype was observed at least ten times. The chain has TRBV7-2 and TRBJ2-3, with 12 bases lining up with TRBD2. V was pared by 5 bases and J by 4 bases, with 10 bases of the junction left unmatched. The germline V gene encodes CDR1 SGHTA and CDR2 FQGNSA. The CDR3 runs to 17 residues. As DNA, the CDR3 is TGTGCCAGCAGCCTCTGGACTAGCGGGATTCGAGCAGATACGCAGTATTTT. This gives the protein CASSLWTSGIRADTQYF.

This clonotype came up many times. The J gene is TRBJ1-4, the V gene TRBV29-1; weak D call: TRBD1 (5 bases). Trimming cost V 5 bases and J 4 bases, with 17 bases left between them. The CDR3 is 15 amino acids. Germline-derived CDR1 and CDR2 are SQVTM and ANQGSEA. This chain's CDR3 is CSVLMAGRINEKLFF. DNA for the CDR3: TGCAGCGTTTTGATGGCAGGGAGGATTAATGAAAAACTGTTTTTT.

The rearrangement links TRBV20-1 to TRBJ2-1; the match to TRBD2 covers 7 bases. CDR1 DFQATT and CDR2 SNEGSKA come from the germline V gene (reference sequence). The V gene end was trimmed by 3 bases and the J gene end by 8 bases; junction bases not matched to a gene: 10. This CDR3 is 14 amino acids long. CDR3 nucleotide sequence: TGCAGTGCTAGTATCGACCCGGGGAGGGATGAGCAGTTCTTC. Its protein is CSASIDPGRDEQFF.

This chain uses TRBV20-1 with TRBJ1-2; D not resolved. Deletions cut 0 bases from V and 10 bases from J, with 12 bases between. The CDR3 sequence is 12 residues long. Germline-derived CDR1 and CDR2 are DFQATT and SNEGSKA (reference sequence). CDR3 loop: CSARDNRGDYTF. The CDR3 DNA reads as TGCAGTGCTAGAGATAATCGGGGTGACTACACCTTC.

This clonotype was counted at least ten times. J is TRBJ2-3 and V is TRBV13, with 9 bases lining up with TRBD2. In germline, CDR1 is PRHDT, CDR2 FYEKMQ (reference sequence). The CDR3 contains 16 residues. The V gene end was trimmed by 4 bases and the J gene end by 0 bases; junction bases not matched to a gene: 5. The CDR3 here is CASSSLTSGSTDTQYF. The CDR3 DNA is TGTGCCAGCAGCTCACTTACTAGCGGGAGCACAGATACGCAGTATTTT.

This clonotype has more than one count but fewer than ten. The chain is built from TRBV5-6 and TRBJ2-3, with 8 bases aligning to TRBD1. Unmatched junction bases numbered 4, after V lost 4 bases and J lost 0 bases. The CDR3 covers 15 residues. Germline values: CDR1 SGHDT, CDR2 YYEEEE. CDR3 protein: CASSRTGSSTDTQYF. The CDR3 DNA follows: TGTGCCAGCAGCCGGACAGGGTCTAGCACAGATACGCAGTATTTT.

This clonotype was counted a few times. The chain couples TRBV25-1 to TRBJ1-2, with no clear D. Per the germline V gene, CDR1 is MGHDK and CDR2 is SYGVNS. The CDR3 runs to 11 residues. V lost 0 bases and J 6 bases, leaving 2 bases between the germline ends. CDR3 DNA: TGTGCCAGCAGTGAATATAATGGCTACACCTTC. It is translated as CASSEYNGYTF.

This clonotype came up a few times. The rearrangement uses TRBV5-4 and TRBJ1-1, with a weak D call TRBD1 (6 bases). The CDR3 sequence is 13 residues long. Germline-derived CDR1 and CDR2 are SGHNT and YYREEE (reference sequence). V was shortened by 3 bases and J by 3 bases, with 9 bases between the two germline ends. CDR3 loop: CASSYNRDTEAFF. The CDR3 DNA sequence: TGTGCCAGCAGCTACAACAGGGACACTGAAGCTTTCTTT.

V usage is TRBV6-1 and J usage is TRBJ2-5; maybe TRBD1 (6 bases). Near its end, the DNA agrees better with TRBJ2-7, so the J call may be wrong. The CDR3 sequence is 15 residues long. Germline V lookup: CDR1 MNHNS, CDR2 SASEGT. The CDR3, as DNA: TGTGCCAGCAGTGCCCAGGGGCGGCCTAAATACGAGCAGTACTTC. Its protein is CASSAQGRPKYEQYF.

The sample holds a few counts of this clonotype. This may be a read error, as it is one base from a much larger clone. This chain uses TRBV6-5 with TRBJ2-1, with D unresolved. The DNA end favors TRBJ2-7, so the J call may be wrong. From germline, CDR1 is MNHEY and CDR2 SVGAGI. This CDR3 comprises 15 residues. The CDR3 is CASRRSASSYNEQYF. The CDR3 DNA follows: TGTGCCAGCAGACGTTCAGCGAGCTCCTACAATGAGCAGTACTTC.

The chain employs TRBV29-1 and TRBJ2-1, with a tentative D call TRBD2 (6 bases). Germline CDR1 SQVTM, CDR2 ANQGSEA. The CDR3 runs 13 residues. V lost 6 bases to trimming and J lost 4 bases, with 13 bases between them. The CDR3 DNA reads TGCAGCGTAGGAGGCGGGAAGTACAATGAGCAGTTCTTC. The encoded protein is CSVGGGKYNEQFF.